The 20 T cell receptor beta chains in this list originate from one sample, sequenced in a study of somatic mutations in cytotoxic T cells in rheumatoid arthritis. Assay: immunoSEQ multiplex PCR; the TCRdb copy retains only in-frame clones and omits some. The repertoire holds some 10,000 clones, with over 75% as singletons. The sequenced sample was CD8+ T cells sorted from blood. The origin of the receptors is a man aged 50-59 years in good health.

Here the CDR3 reads CATGRRTGSSYEQYF. CDR3 sequence (DNA): TGTGCCACCGGGAGGCGGACAGGGAGCTCCTACGAGCAGTACTTC. The gene calls are TRBV6-6 and TRBJ2-7, with D possibly matching TRBD1 (8 bases). Trimming removed 10 bases from V and 0 bases from J, with 19 bases in between. CDR3 length: 15 amino acids. CDR1 and CDR2 (germline): MNHNY, SVGAGI (reference sequence).

This rearrangement joins TRBV6-5 to TRBJ2-2; TRBD1 agrees at 8 bases. The germline V gene encodes CDR1 MNHEY and CDR2 SVGAGI. V lost 6 bases and J lost 4; bases outside the gene matches: 7. The CDR3 loop spans 15 amino acids. The DNA for the CDR3 is TGTGCCAGCAGCCCGCTAGGGACAGGCACCGGGGAGCTGTTTTTT. Protein: CASSPLGTGTGELFF.

The rearrangement joins TRBV28 to TRBJ1-3; D is perhaps TRBD1 (6 bases). Trimming removed 3 bases from V and 1 base from J, with 13 bases in between. From germline, CDR1 is MDHEN and CDR2 SYDVKM. The CDR3 spans 16 residues. CDR3 sequence (DNA): TGTGCCAGCAGTTTCCCGGGGGGGCGGTCTGGAAACACCATATATTTT. Translated, it gives CASSFPGGRSGNTIYF.

The rearrangement uses TRBV7-8 and TRBJ2-5; D may be TRBD2 (5 bases). The CDR3 spans 17 residues. V was pared by 2 bases and J by 1 base, with 17 bases between. Germline values: CDR1 SGHVS, CDR2 FQNEAQ. The CDR3 is CASSLSRRLGAQETQYF. The CDR3 nucleotides read TGTGCCAGCAGCTTATCCCGGCGGTTGGGAGCCCAAGAGACCCAGTACTTC.

The gene calls are TRBV28 and TRBJ1-2; D is perhaps TRBD1 (5 bases). Trimming left V 3 bases short and J 4 bases short, with 15 bases between. CDR3 length: 15 amino acids. Germline CDR1 MDHEN, CDR2 SYDVKM. DNA for the CDR3: TGTGCCAGCAGTTTTAAGGGGCGAGAAGGCTATGGCTACACCTTC. Translated, it gives CASSFKGREGYGYTF.

V is TRBV27 and J is TRBJ2-1; the D gene is possibly TRBD2 (6 bases). V gave up 6 bases and J gave up 10 bases, with 10 bases separating them. In germline, CDR1 is MNHEY, CDR2 SMNVEV (reference sequence). The CDR3 consists of 11 residues. CDR3 residues: CASRRGLEQFF. In DNA form, the CDR3 reads TGTGCCAGCAGACGCGGACTAGAGCAGTTCTTC.

V gene TRBV9 combines with J gene TRBJ2-1, with 8 bases lining up with TRBD2. V lost 0 bases and J lost 2; bases outside the gene matches: 4. This CDR3 is 16 amino acids long. Germline-derived CDR1 and CDR2 are SGDLS and YYNGEE. The CDR3 here is CASSVVVLAAYNEQFF. In DNA form, the CDR3 reads TGTGCCAGCAGCGTAGTTGTACTAGCGGCCTACAATGAGCAGTTCTTC.

This clone was counted a single time. CDR3 nucleotide sequence: TGTGCCAGCAGCGTAGGGACTAGTTCAGATACGCAGTATTTT. Its protein is CASSVGTSSDTQYF. This sequence joins TRBV9 and TRBJ2-3; 7 bases fit TRBD2. V shed 0 bases, J shed 4 bases, and the junction held 2 bases outside the gene matches. The germline V gene has CDR1 SGDLS and CDR2 YYNGEE. The CDR3 consists of 14 residues.

This sequence joins TRBV6-6 and TRBJ1-5; 8 bases match TRBD1. This CDR3 is built from 13 residues. Germline loops: CDR1 MNHNY, CDR2 SVGAGI (reference sequence). V was pared by 6 bases and J by 9 bases, with 7 bases of the junction left unmatched. CDR3 sequence (DNA): TGTGCCAGCAGCCCGGACAGGGTTGTGCCCCAGCATTTT. Translated: CASSPDRVVPQHF.

The chain links TRBV28 to TRBJ1-5; D perhaps matches TRBD1 (6 bases). This CDR3 region has 15 residues. Germline assignment: CDR1 MDHEN and CDR2 SYDVKM. With 8 bases removed from V and 6 bases from J, the gap between germline ends came to 20 bases. CDR3 DNA sequence: TGTGCCAGCCGAGTTAGTACAGGGTCTGGTCAGCCCCAGCATTTT. Translation: CASRVSTGSGQPQHF.

By frequency in the sample, this clone is medium-sized. V gene TRBV27 combines with J gene TRBJ2-7; 10 bases map to TRBD1. The CDR3 sequence is 13 residues long. Germline CDR1 and CDR2: MNHEY and SMNVEV (reference sequence). Trimming at V came to 5 bases and at J to 7 bases, leaving 5 bases not matched to a gene. The CDR3 nucleotides are TGTGCCAGCAGTCTGGGACAGGGGATTGAGCAGTACTTC. Protein sequence: CASSLGQGIEQYF.

This clone was detected only once. The V gene is TRBV4-3, the J gene TRBJ1-3; perhaps TRBD1 as D (5 bases). The ends were cut back, 0 bases at V and 0 bases at J, with 18 bases in the middle. This CDR3 spans 19 amino acids. CDR1 LGHNA and CDR2 YSLEER come from the germline V gene. CDR3 DNA: TGCGCCAGCAGCCAAGATTATAGGGGCAGCGCCTACTCTGGAAACACCATATATTTT. Amino acid sequence: CASSQDYRGSAYSGNTIYF.

This chain joins TRBV7-9 and TRBJ2-1; possible D gene TRBD2, 6 bases. Germline V CDR1 and CDR2: SEHNR, FQNEAQ (reference sequence). The CDR3 is made up of 13 amino acids. Trimming took off 5 bases at V and 8 bases at J, with 13 bases between the two ends. CDR3 bases: TGTGCCAGCAGCCCCGAGTGGGGGGATGAGCAGTTCTTC. This translates into CASSPEWGDEQFF.

The chain recombines TRBV28 with TRBJ1-2; D is ambiguous. The V gene's germline CDR1 is MDHEN and CDR2 SYDVKM. V gave up 6 bases and J gave up 8 bases, with 10 bases separating them. The CDR3 runs to 11 residues. The CDR3 spells CASRSDWGYTF. CDR3 bases: TGTGCCAGCAGATCGGACTGGGGCTACACCTTC.

The gene calls are TRBV15 and TRBJ2-5; D perhaps matches TRBD2 (6 bases). The V end lost 2 bases, the J end lost 5 bases, and 15 bases lay between the germline ends. The CDR3 totals 15 residues. From germline, CDR1 is LNHNV and CDR2 YYDKDF (reference sequence). CDR3 amino acids: CATSRSRTGEETQYF. For the CDR3, the DNA is TGTGCCACCAGCAGATCTCGGACGGGGGAGGAGACCCAGTACTTC.

This rearrangement joins TRBV4-1 to TRBJ2-5; the match to TRBD1 covers 8 bases. Trimming at V came to 4 bases and at J to 5 bases, leaving 3 bases not matched to a gene. Looked up from germline, CDR1 is MGHRA and CDR2 is YSYEKL. CDR3 length equals 13 residues. In DNA, the CDR3 is TGCGCCAGCAGCCCGACAGGGGAGGAGACCCAGTACTTC. Translated, it gives CASSPTGEETQYF.

This clone showed up just a few times. The chain recombines TRBV18 with TRBJ1-1, with D perhaps TRBD1 (6 bases). Deletions cut 2 bases from V and 3 bases from J, with 28 bases between. Germline CDR1 reads KGHSH; CDR2 reads LQKENI. The CDR3 runs 20 residues. This chain's CDR3 is CASSPFRPRRGLPVDTEAFF. Here the CDR3 DNA reads TGTGCCAGCTCACCATTCCGCCCACGCAGGGGCCTGCCCGTGGACACTGAAGCTTTCTTT.

The chain is built from TRBV6-1 and TRBJ1-1; D unresolved. Trimming pared 5 bases from V and 0 bases from J, leaving 10 bases between. The CDR3 totals 14 residues. Germline lookup yields CDR1 MNHNS and CDR2 SASEGT. The CDR3 DNA reads TGTGCCAGCAGTATCGGTGAAATGAACACTGAAGCTTTCTTT. Amino acids: CASSIGEMNTEAFF.

The chain carries TRBV19 and TRBJ2-7; no reliable D call. The V and J ends lost 3 bases and 1 base respectively, with 10 bases between them. The CDR3 runs 14 residues. Per germline, CDR1 LNHDA and CDR2 SQIVND (reference sequence). CDR3 DNA: TGTGCCAGTAGTATTTCCAGGCGATCCTACGAGCAGTACTTC. Translated: CASSISRRSYEQYF.

This chain joins TRBV29-1 and TRBJ2-2, with 11 bases fitting TRBD1. The CDR3 runs to 16 residues. Germline CDR1 SQVTM, CDR2 ANQGSEA. J was trimmed by 6 bases and V by 2 bases; bases with no gene match: 8. CDR3 in amino acids: CSVESGDRGLAGELFF. In nucleotides, the CDR3 is TGCAGCGTTGAATCAGGGGACAGGGGGTTGGCCGGGGAGCTGTTTTTT.